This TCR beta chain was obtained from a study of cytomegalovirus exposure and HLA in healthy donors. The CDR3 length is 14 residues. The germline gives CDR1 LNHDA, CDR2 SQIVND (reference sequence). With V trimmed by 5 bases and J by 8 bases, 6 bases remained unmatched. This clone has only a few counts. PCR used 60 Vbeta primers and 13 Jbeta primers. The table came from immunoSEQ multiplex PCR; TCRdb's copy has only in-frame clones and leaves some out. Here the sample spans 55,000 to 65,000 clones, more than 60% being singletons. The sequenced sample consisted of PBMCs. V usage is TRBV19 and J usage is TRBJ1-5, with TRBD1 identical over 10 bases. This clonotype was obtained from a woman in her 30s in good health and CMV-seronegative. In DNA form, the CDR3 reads TGTGCCAGTAGTCCGGGACAGGGGTGGAAGCCCCAGCATTTT. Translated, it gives CASSPGQGWKPQHF.